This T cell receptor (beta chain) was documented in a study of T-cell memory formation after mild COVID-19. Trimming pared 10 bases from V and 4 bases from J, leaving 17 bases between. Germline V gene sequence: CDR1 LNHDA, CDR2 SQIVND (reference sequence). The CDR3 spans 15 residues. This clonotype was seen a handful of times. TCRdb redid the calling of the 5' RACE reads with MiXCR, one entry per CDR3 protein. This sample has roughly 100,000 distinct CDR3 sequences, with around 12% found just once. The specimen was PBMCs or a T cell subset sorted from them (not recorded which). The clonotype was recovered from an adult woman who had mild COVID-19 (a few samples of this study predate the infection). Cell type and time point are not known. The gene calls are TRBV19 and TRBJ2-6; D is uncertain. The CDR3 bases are TGTGCCACGGAGCCACGCAATGGAGGGGCCAACGTCCTGACTTTC. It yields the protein CATEPRNGGANVLTF.